The source of this T cell receptor beta chain is a study of cytomegalovirus exposure and HLA in healthy donors. The CDR3 is 15 amino acids. Per germline, CDR1 KGHSH and CDR2 LQKENI. The trim removed 2 bases at V and 6 bases at J, leaving 5 bases unmatched. Study-wide findings and caveats: A later analysis linked fewer than 20,000 TCR beta sequences to HLA alleles at 0.05 false discovery rate. V segments that were indistinguishable, TRBV6-2 and TRBV6-3 among them, were omitted from analysis. With DRB1 most and HLA-C fewest, TCR association rates differed between HLA loci in a later analysis.

A remark on this clone: Its antigen is unidentified.

13 Jbeta primers and 60 Vbeta primers were used for the PCR. Sequencing used immunoSEQ multiplex PCR; TCRdb keeps in-frame clones, though not all of them. This sample carries under 200,000 clones, with about 6% going to the ten biggest clones. The chain uses TRBV18 and TRBJ2-3; 10 bases fit TRBD2. Sequencing was performed on PBMCs. The TCR was taken from a man between 25 and 39 years old in good health and CMV-seronegative. CDR3 loop: CASSPLAGGMDTQYF. CDR3 nucleotides: TGTGCCAGCTCACCATTAGCGGGAGGCATGGATACGCAGTATTTT.